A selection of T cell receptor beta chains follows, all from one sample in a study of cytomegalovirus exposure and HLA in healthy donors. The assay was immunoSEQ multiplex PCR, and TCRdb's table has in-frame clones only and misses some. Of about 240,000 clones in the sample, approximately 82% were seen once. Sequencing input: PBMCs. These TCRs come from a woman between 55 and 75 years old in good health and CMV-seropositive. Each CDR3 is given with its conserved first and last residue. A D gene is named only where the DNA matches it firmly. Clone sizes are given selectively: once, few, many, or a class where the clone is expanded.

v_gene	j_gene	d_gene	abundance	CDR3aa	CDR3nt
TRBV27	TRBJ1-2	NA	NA	CASSLNGGNYGYTF	TGTGCCAGCAGTTTAAATGGGGGCAACTATGGCTACACCTTC
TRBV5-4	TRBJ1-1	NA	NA	CASSFVGGPEAFF	TGTGCCAGCAGCTTCGTTGGGGGCCCTGAAGCTTTCTTT
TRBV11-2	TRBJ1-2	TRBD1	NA	CASRPGQANYGYTF	TGTGCCAGCAGACCCGGACAGGCCAACTATGGCTACACCTTC
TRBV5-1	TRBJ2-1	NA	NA	CASSSQPLEQFF	TGCGCCAGCAGCTCACAGCCTCTCGAGCAGTTCTTC
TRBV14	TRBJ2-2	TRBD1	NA	CASSRQTGEVGELFF	TGTGCCAGCAGCCGCCAGACAGGGGAGGTCGGGGAGCTGTTTTTT
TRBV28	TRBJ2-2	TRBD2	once	CASSVRLADTGELFF	TGTGCCAGCAGCGTTAGACTAGCGGACACCGGGGAGCTGTTTTTT
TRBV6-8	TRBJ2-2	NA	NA	CASSETGRSTGELFF	TGTGCCAGCTCTGAGACAGGTCGGAGCACCGGGGAGCTGTTTTTT
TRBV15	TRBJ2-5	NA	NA	CATSRGLQGRSQETQYF	TGTGCCACCAGCAGGGGGCTACAGGGTCGGTCCCAAGAGACCCAGTACTTC
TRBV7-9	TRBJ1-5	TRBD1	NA	CASSLPGTDNQPQHF	TGTGCCAGCAGCTTACCTGGGACAGATAATCAGCCCCAGCATTTT
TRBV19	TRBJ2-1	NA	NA	CASSMGASSYNEQFF	TGTGCCAGTAGTATGGGAGCAAGCTCCTACAATGAGCAGTTCTTC
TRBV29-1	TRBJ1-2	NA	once	CSVGRRDYGYTF	TGCAGCGTTGGTCGTAGAGACTATGGCTACACCTTC
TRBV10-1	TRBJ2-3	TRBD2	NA	CASSLSGGSTDTQYF	TGCGCCAGCAGTCTTAGCGGGGGGAGCACAGATACGCAGTATTTT
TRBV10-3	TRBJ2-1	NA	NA	CAISSSVSSYNEQFF	TGTGCCATCAGCTCTAGCGTTAGCTCCTACAATGAGCAGTTCTTC
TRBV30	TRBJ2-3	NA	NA	CAWSVLLAGSTDTQYF	TGTGCCTGGAGTGTACTCCTAGCCGGTAGCACAGATACGCAGTATTTT
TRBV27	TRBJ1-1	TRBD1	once	CASSPRGPWAEAFF	TGTGCCAGCAGTCCCAGGGGGCCGTGGGCTGAAGCTTTCTTT
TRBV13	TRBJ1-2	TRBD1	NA	CASGQGANYGYTF	TGTGCCAGTGGGCAGGGGGCGAACTATGGCTACACCTTC
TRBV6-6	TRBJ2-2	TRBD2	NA	CASSLGLAGELFF	TGTGCCAGCAGTCTAGGACTAGCCGGGGAGCTGTTTTTT
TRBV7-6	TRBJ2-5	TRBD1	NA	CASSSYRDRQETQYF	TGTGCCAGCAGCTCGTACAGGGACAGACAAGAGACCCAGTACTTC
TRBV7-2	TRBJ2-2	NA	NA	CASSSRGQATGELFF	TGTGCCAGCAGCTCCAGGGGCCAGGCGACCGGGGAGCTGTTTTTT
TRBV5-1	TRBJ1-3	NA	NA	CASSLTQGTGNTIYF	TGCGCCAGCAGCTTAACTCAGGGGACTGGAAACACCATATATTTT
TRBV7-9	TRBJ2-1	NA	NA	CATGDMLYNEQFF	TGTGCCACCGGGGACATGCTCTACAATGAGCAGTTCTTC
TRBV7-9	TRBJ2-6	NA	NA	CASSPWRPSGAGANVLTF	TGTGCCAGCAGCCCATGGAGGCCCTCCGGAGCTGGGGCCAACGTCCTGACTTTC
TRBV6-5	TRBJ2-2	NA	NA	CASMGGTGELFF	TGTGCCAGCATGGGAGGCACCGGGGAGCTGTTTTTT